The rows below give T cell receptor beta chains drawn from one sample of a study of identical twins. TCRdb fed the 5' RACE reads into MiXCR, producing one record per CDR3 protein. Of 750,000 to 950,000 distinct CDR3 sequences in the sample, 9% to 15% were seen once. This sample also belongs to another study, concerning yellow fever vaccine responses in identical twins.

Sequenced sample: PBMCs. All receptors derive from a woman aged 18 to 35 in good health. The CDR3 runs from the conserved cysteine through the conserved F or W. Fields, in order: clone size, J gene, D gene, V gene, CDR3 protein, CDR3 DNA. D genes are given only for firm matches. Only part of the rows carry a size: once, few, many, or a class if the clone is expanded.

clone size: .
J gene: TRBJ2-6
D gene: .
V gene: TRBV10-3
CDR3 protein: CAITNISGANVLTF
CDR3 DNA: TGTGCCATCACAAACATCTCTGGGGCCAACGTCCTGACTTTC

clone size: many
J gene: TRBJ2-3
D gene: TRBD1
V gene: TRBV29-1
CDR3 protein: CSVENQDRVSDTQYF
CDR3 DNA: TGCAGCGTTGAAAACCAGGACAGGGTATCTGATACGCAGTATTTT

clone size: .
J gene: TRBJ1-1
D gene: .
V gene: TRBV20-1
CDR3 protein: CSAQIRGPTEAFF
CDR3 DNA: TGCAGTGCTCAAATTCGGGGCCCCACTGAAGCTTTCTTT

clone size: many
J gene: TRBJ2-1
D gene: .
V gene: TRBV10-3
CDR3 protein: CASGRTNEQFF
CDR3 DNA: TGTGCCAGTGGGAGGACGAATGAGCAGTTCTTC

clone size: .
J gene: TRBJ2-3
D gene: TRBD2
V gene: TRBV2
CDR3 protein: CASKASGEFTDTQYF
CDR3 DNA: TGTGCCAGCAAGGCTAGCGGAGAATTCACAGATACGCAGTATTTT

clone size: many
J gene: TRBJ1-4
D gene: .
V gene: TRBV5-1
CDR3 protein: CASTRAGGQDEKLFF
CDR3 DNA: TGCGCCAGCACCCGCGCTGGGGGGCAGGATGAAAAACTGTTTTTT

clone size: few
J gene: TRBJ2-5
D gene: TRBD2
V gene: TRBV29-1
CDR3 protein: CSVELAGTPKTQYF
CDR3 DNA: TGCAGCGTTGAACTAGCGGGGACCCCCAAGACCCAGTACTTC

clone size: many
J gene: TRBJ2-7
D gene: .
V gene: TRBV20-1
CDR3 protein: CSARTEGSSYEQYF
CDR3 DNA: TGCAGTGCTAGGACCGAGGGGAGCTCCTACGAGCAGTACTTC

clone size: .
J gene: TRBJ1-4
D gene: TRBD1
V gene: TRBV19
CDR3 protein: CASSNRDRSLFF
CDR3 DNA: TGTGCCAGTAGTAACCGGGACAGATCACTGTTTTTT

clone size: .
J gene: TRBJ1-1
D gene: .
V gene: TRBV20-1
CDR3 protein: CKGPGAFF
CDR3 DNA: TGCAAAGGTCCGGGAGCTTTCTTT

clone size: few
J gene: TRBJ2-1
D gene: .
V gene: TRBV7-9
CDR3 protein: CASSLTHPSAYNEQFF
CDR3 DNA: TGTGCCAGCAGCTTAACCCACCCCAGCGCCTACAATGAGCAGTTTTTC

clone size: many
J gene: TRBJ2-7
D gene: TRBD2
V gene: TRBV20-1
CDR3 protein: CSARVPSGTSGYEQYF
CDR3 DNA: TGCAGTGCTAGAGTTCCCTCCGGGACTAGCGGCTACGAGCAGTACTTC

clone size: .
J gene: TRBJ2-1
D gene: .
V gene: TRBV3-1
CDR3 protein: CASSQAFEQFF
CDR3 DNA: TGTGCCAGCAGCCAAGCTTTTGAGCAGTTCTTC

clone size: .
J gene: TRBJ2-1
D gene: TRBD2
V gene: TRBV5-6
CDR3 protein: CASSSRLVAGVSYNEQFF
CDR3 DNA: TGTGCCAGCAGCTCCCGATTAGTAGCGGGAGTGAGTTACAATGAGCAGTTCTTC

clone size: many
J gene: TRBJ2-3
D gene: .
V gene: TRBV7-2
CDR3 protein: CASSGWDSTDTQYF
CDR3 DNA: TGTGCCAGCAGTGGGTGGGATAGCACAGATACGCAGTATTTT

clone size: .
J gene: TRBJ1-5
D gene: .
V gene: TRBV6-6
CDR3 protein: CASSQTDQPQHF
CDR3 DNA: TGTGCCAGCAGTCAAACAGATCAGCCCCAGCATTTT

clone size: few
J gene: TRBJ2-3
D gene: .
V gene: TRBV10-3
CDR3 protein: CAIQAASTDTQYF
CDR3 DNA: TGTGCCATCCAGGCGGCTAGCACAGATACGCAGTATTTT

clone size: many
J gene: TRBJ2-7
D gene: TRBD1
V gene: TRBV7-7
CDR3 protein: CASSPGTGDSYEQYF
CDR3 DNA: TGTGCCAGCAGCCCTGGGACAGGGGATTCCTACGAGCAGTACTTC

clone size: few
J gene: TRBJ2-4
D gene: .
V gene: TRBV12-3/TRBV12-4
CDR3 protein: CASSPGLWERNIQYF
CDR3 DNA: TGTGCCAGCAGTCCGGGTTTGTGGGAAAGGAACATTCAGTACTTC

clone size: .
J gene: TRBJ1-6
D gene: .
V gene: TRBV4-1
CDR3 protein: CASSVGRSLHF
CDR3 DNA: TGCGCCAGCAGCGTAGGAAGATCGCTCCACTTT

clone size: .
J gene: TRBJ2-7
D gene: TRBD1
V gene: TRBV29-1
CDR3 protein: CSVEDNRQGREQYF
CDR3 DNA: TGCAGCGTTGAAGACAACAGACAGGGTCGCGAGCAGTACTTC

clone size: many
J gene: TRBJ2-4
D gene: TRBD1
V gene: TRBV7-9
CDR3 protein: CASRAGTGGGTIQYF
CDR3 DNA: TGTGCCAGCAGAGCCGGGACAGGGGGCGGGACCATTCAGTACTTC

clone size: many
J gene: TRBJ1-1
D gene: .
V gene: TRBV7-9
CDR3 protein: CASGWPENTEAFF
CDR3 DNA: TGTGCCAGCGGATGGCCGGAGAACACTGAAGCTTTCTTT

clone size: .
J gene: TRBJ1-4
D gene: TRBD1
V gene: TRBV6-1
CDR3 protein: CASSVQGVNEKLFF
CDR3 DNA: TGTGCCAGCAGTGTACAGGGGGTTAATGAAAAACTGTTTTTT

clone size: .
J gene: TRBJ2-7
D gene: TRBD1
V gene: TRBV19
CDR3 protein: CASSISGQGAYEQYF
CDR3 DNA: TGTGCCAGTAGTATTTCTGGACAGGGGGCCTATGAGCAGTACTTC

clone size: many
J gene: TRBJ2-1
D gene: TRBD2
V gene: TRBV6-2/TRBV6-3
CDR3 protein: CAARGGLAGYNEQFF
CDR3 DNA: TGTGCCGCAAGGGGCGGACTAGCGGGGTACAATGAGCAGTTCTTC

clone size: few
J gene: TRBJ2-7
D gene: .
V gene: TRBV12-3/TRBV12-4
CDR3 protein: CASSLDGYSYEQYF
CDR3 DNA: TGTGCCAGCAGCCTGGACGGATACTCCTACGAGCAGTACTTC

clone size: many
J gene: TRBJ2-3
D gene: TRBD2
V gene: TRBV6-1
CDR3 protein: CASSPLAASGRAADTQYF
CDR3 DNA: TGTGCCAGCAGTCCCCTCGCGGCTAGCGGGAGGGCCGCAGATACGCAGTATTTT

clone size: few
J gene: TRBJ2-1
D gene: .
V gene: TRBV7-9
CDR3 protein: CASSPGVSDEQFF
CDR3 DNA: TGTGCCAGCAGCCCCGGGGTAAGCGATGAGCAGTTCTTC

clone size: .
J gene: TRBJ2-7
D gene: .
V gene: TRBV6-1
CDR3 protein: CASSDMWQGLYEQYF
CDR3 DNA: TGTGCCAGCAGTGATATGTGGCAGGGACTCTACGAGCAGTACTTC

clone size: .
J gene: TRBJ1-4
D gene: TRBD1
V gene: TRBV3-1
CDR3 protein: CASSEQGGENEKLFF
CDR3 DNA: TGTGCCAGCAGTGAACAGGGGGGAGAAAATGAAAAACTGTTTTTT